This passage covers 24 T cell receptor beta chains from one sample sequenced in a study of blood T cell repertoires in COVID-19. Assay used: immunoSEQ multiplex PCR; TCRdb lists only in-frame clones, some missing. The table records around 450,000 clones, roughly 87% of them present only once. The sequenced material came from PBMCs or T cells enriched from blood (not recorded which). The receptors were sampled from a woman under 30 with acute COVID-19.

The chain carries TRBV28 and TRBJ2-7, with D possibly being TRBD2 (6 bases). The V and J ends lost 8 bases and 1 base respectively, with 12 bases between them. This CDR3 has 13 residues. CDR1 MDHEN and CDR2 SYDVKM come from the germline V gene. The CDR3 bases are TGTGCCAGCGTCCTCGGGGGTTCCTACGAGCAGTACTTC. Protein product: CASVLGGSYEQYF.

V and J are TRBV9 and TRBJ2-7, with 7 bases aligning to TRBD2. The germline gives CDR1 SGDLS, CDR2 YYNGEE. The CDR3 has 15 residues. After removal of 0 bases from V and 2 bases from J, the junction contained 5 bases not matched to a gene. CDR3 coding DNA: TGTGCCAGCAGCGTAGAGGGAAGCGGGACCTACGAGCAGTACTTC. It specifies CASSVEGSGTYEQYF.

This chain joins TRBV30 and TRBJ2-3; a weak D match, TRBD1 (5 bases). There are 14 residues in the CDR3. V dropped 0 bases and J dropped 3 bases, with 10 bases sitting between them. CDR1 and CDR2 from the germline V gene are GTSNPN and SVGIG (reference sequence). CDR3 in amino acids: CAWSVQGVTDTQYF. CDR3 coding DNA: TGTGCCTGGAGTGTACAAGGGGTTACAGATACGCAGTATTTT.

On this clone itself: The same CDR3 arises from other DNA sequences in this sample as well. This chain uses TRBV30 with TRBJ2-7; 10 positions agree with TRBD2. V lost 0 bases to trimming and J lost 3 bases; unmatched junction nucleotides: 2. This CDR3 contains 14 residues. Germline V gene lookup returns CDR1 GTSNPN and CDR2 SVGIG (reference sequence). Written as DNA, the CDR3 is TGTGCCTGGAGTGTTGCTAGCGGGAGCTACGAGCAGTACTTC. It codes for CAWSVASGSYEQYF.

The chain is built from TRBV5-1 and TRBJ2-1, with 10 bases lining up with TRBD2. The CDR3 runs to 16 residues. Looked up from germline, CDR1 is SGHRS and CDR2 is YFSETQ. V shed 4 bases and J 6 bases; nucleotides not matched to a gene: 10. CDR3 bases: TGCGCCAGCAGCAAGCTCCTAGCGGGAGATGGCAATGAGCAGTTCTTC. Translation: CASSKLLAGDGNEQFF.

The chain is built from TRBV2 and TRBJ2-7, with 12 nucleotides matching TRBD2. The germline V gene encodes CDR1 SNHLY and CDR2 FYNNEI. The length of the CDR3 is 16 residues. V lost 7 bases to trimming and J lost 3 bases; unmatched junction nucleotides: 10. CDR3 DNA: TGTGCCAGCACCCAAGTGGGACTAGCGGGTCTCTACGAGCAGTACTTC. Protein product: CASTQVGLAGLYEQYF.

The chain has TRBV19 and TRBJ2-7, with 9 nucleotides matching TRBD2. This CDR3 comprises 14 residues. The V and J ends lost 5 bases and 3 bases, in that order; junction bases with no gene match: 5. CDR1 is LNHDA and CDR2 is SQIVND in the germline V gene (reference sequence). This CDR3 reads CASSVSGSGYEQYF. The CDR3 bases are TGTGCCAGTAGTGTTAGCGGGAGTGGCTACGAGCAGTACTTC. The whole variable domain, remainder taken from reference TRBV19 and TRBJ2-7, is DGGITQSPKYLFRKEGQNVTLSCEQNLNHDAMYWYRQDPGQGLRLIYYSQIVNDFQKGDIAEGYSVSREKKESFPLTVTSAQKNPTAFYLCASSVSGSGYEQYFGPGTRLTVT.

This chain joins TRBV29-1 and TRBJ2-3; 10 bases align to TRBD2. V gave up 5 bases and J gave up 2 bases; unmatched junction bases: 7. Germline V gives CDR1 SQVTM, CDR2 ANQGSEA. The CDR3 has 15 residues. DNA of the CDR3: TGCAGCGTTAGCCTAGCGGGGGATATCACAGATACGCAGTATTTT. As protein: CSVSLAGDITDTQYF.

This CDR3 reads CASSPDRAQPQHF. The CDR3 DNA follows: TGTGCCAGCAGCCCAGACAGGGCTCAGCCCCAGCATTTT. The J gene is TRBJ1-5, the V gene TRBV3-1 (or the pseudogene TRBV3-2); the match to TRBD1 covers 7 bases. This CDR3 is 13 amino acids long. After removal of 4 bases from V and 6 bases from J, the junction contained 3 bases not matched to a gene. Per germline, CDR1 LGHDT and CDR2 YNNKEL (reference sequence).

This clone has a handful of counts. The chain is built from TRBV2 and TRBJ1-2; the match to TRBD1 covers 7 bases. This CDR3 is 12 amino acids long. Germline V gives CDR1 SNHLY, CDR2 FYNNEI. V gave up 6 bases and J gave up 8 bases; unmatched junction bases: 6. In DNA, the CDR3 is TGTGCCAGCAGGACAGGGTCGAGAGGCTACACCTTC. This sequence encodes CASRTGSRGYTF.

V gene TRBV27 combines with J gene TRBJ1-6; 7 nucleotides align to TRBD1. This CDR3 is 14 amino acids long. The V segment lost 5 bases and the J segment 6 bases; nucleotides outside the gene matches: 4. Germline CDR1 MNHEY, CDR2 SMNVEV (reference sequence). CDR3 bases: TGTGCCAGCAGTCGGGACAGTCCTAATTCACCCCTCCACTTT. It is translated as CASSRDSPNSPLHF.

This clone showed up just once. The chain couples TRBV7-2 to TRBJ2-2, with TRBD2 matching 14 bases. Germline trimming cut 3 bases from V and 2 bases from J; bases unmatched to any gene: 2. From germline, CDR1 is SGHTA and CDR2 FQGNSA. The CDR3 length is 17 residues. The CDR3 here is CASSLTSGRANTGELFF. CDR3 DNA sequence: TGTGCCAGCAGCTTGACTAGCGGGAGGGCCAACACCGGGGAGCTGTTTTTT.

The V gene is TRBV5-1, the J gene TRBJ1-1; D not resolved. There are 12 residues in the CDR3. Germline loops: CDR1 SGHRS, CDR2 YFSETQ. The V and J ends lost 0 bases and 4 bases respectively, with 4 bases between them. The DNA of the CDR3 is TGCGCCAGCAGCTTGGGCAGCACTGAAGCTTTCTTT. This gives the protein CASSLGSTEAFF.

The chain is built from TRBV2 and TRBJ1-1; no firm D call. From germline, CDR1 is SNHLY and CDR2 FYNNEI. V dropped 4 bases and J dropped 8 bases, with 11 bases sitting between them. The CDR3 extends over 12 amino acids. For the CDR3, the DNA is TGTGCCAGCAGTGGGCAAGTGATGGAAGCTTTCTTT. It encodes CASSGQVMEAFF.

The chain combines TRBV24-1 with TRBJ1-2, with D tentatively TRBD1 (6 bases). Germline CDR1 and CDR2: KGHDR and SFDVKD. The length of the CDR3 is 16 residues. V was pared by 0 bases and J by 5 bases, with 15 bases between. The CDR3: CATSDLQGGGEYGYTF. The CDR3 bases are TGTGCCACCAGTGATTTGCAAGGGGGAGGGGAGTATGGCTACACCTTC.

The chain combines TRBV5-4 with TRBJ1-2; weak D call: TRBD1 (5 bases). The ends were cut back, 4 bases at V and 5 bases at J, with 9 bases in the middle. This CDR3 has 12 residues. The germline V gene encodes CDR1 SGHNT and CDR2 YYREEE (reference sequence). The CDR3 protein is CASSPGGYGYTF. Written as DNA, the CDR3 is TGTGCCAGCAGCCCGGGGGGATATGGCTACACCTTC. Looking up the rest from reference TRBV5-4 and TRBJ1-2 gives the full variable domain: ETGVTQSPTHLIKTRGQQVTLRCSSQSGHNTVSWYQQALGQGPQFIFQYYREEENGRGNFPPRFSGLQFPNYSSELNVNALELDDSALYLCASSPGGYGYTFGSGTRLTVV.

The rearrangement links TRBV19 to TRBJ2-1, with unresolved D. Germline V gives CDR1 LNHDA, CDR2 SQIVND (reference sequence). There are 16 residues in the CDR3. V was shortened by 2 bases and J by 5 bases, with 16 bases between the two germline ends. Written as DNA, the CDR3 is TGTGCCAGTAGTATATCCCCTCGGGTCAGAGACAATGAGCAGTTCTTC. Translating it yields CASSISPRVRDNEQFF.

This clone was seen more than once but under ten times. The chain's CDR3 is CASSLYGTIEAFF. The CDR3, as DNA: TGTGCCAGCAGCTTATACGGGACTATTGAAGCTTTCTTT. The J gene is TRBJ1-1, the V gene TRBV7-8; TRBD1 is a possible D gene (5 bases). From germline, CDR1 is SGHVS and CDR2 FQNEAQ. This CDR3 contains 13 residues. V was pared by 2 bases and J by 7 bases, with 11 bases between.

The V gene is TRBV11-2, the J gene TRBJ2-5; TRBD2 agrees at 11 bases. With V trimmed by 4 bases and J by 4 bases, 8 bases remained unmatched. Germline CDR1 is SGHAT and CDR2 is FQNNGV. The CDR3 sequence is 16 residues long. The CDR3 nucleotides are TGTGCCAGCAGCTCGGGACTAGCGGTCCCTCTAGAGACCCAGTACTTC. Translation: CASSSGLAVPLETQYF.

V is TRBV3-1 (or the pseudogene TRBV3-2) and J is TRBJ1-2; no firm D call. The germline gives CDR1 LGHDT, CDR2 YNNKEL (reference sequence). The CDR3 is 15 amino acids. The ends were cut back, 1 base at V and 5 bases at J, with 14 bases in the middle. The CDR3 sequence is CASSQVDTGIYGYTF. CDR3 DNA sequence: TGTGCCAGCAGCCAAGTCGACACCGGGATTTATGGCTACACCTTC.

CDR3 amino acids: CASSESWLQPQHF. CDR3 in DNA: TGTGCCAGCAGTGAGTCTTGGCTTCAGCCCCAGCATTTT. The J gene is TRBJ1-5, the V gene TRBV6-1; D is uncertain. V was shortened by 3 bases and J by 6 bases, with 9 bases between the two germline ends. The germline V gene has CDR1 MNHNS and CDR2 SASEGT. This CDR3 is built from 13 residues.

The chain uses TRBV11-2 and TRBJ2-3, with 8 bases identical to TRBD1. The CDR3 covers 15 residues. The V gene's germline CDR1 is SGHAT and CDR2 FQNNGV. Trimming at V came to 4 bases and at J to 2 bases, leaving 5 bases not matched to a gene. The CDR3: CASSSPGQATDTQYF. The DNA for the CDR3 is TGTGCCAGCAGCTCTCCGGGACAGGCCACAGATACGCAGTATTTT.

This chain joins TRBV27 and TRBJ2-3, with TRBD2 matching over 8 bases. This CDR3 is built from 15 residues. V lost 3 bases, J lost 6 bases, and 8 bases stayed unmatched. CDR1 is MNHEY and CDR2 is SMNVEV in the germline V gene (reference sequence). The CDR3 here is CASSLSGGPGDTQYF. CDR3 DNA: TGTGCCAGCAGTTTGAGCGGGGGCCCCGGGGATACGCAGTATTTT.

The chain carries TRBV5-4 and TRBJ2-3; 8 nucleotides line up with TRBD1. Trimming removed 6 bases from V and 3 bases from J; junction bases left unmatched: 6. The CDR3 covers 14 residues. The V gene's germline CDR1 is SGHNT and CDR2 YYREEE (reference sequence). The CDR3 nucleotides are TGTGCCAGCACCCCAGGGGGCCAGACAGATACGCAGTATTTT. This sequence encodes CASTPGGQTDTQYF.